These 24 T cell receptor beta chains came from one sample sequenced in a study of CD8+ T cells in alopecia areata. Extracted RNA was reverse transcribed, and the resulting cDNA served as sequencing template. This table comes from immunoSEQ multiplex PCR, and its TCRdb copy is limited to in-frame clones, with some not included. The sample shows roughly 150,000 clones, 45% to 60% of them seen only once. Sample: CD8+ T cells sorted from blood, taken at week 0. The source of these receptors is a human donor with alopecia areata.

The CDR3 DNA follows: TGCAGTGCTCCGACAAACAATGAGCAGTTCTTC. It yields the protein CSAPTNNEQFF. The chain links TRBV20-1 to TRBJ2-1; D is unclear. CDR3 length: 11 amino acids. CDR1 DFQATT and CDR2 SNEGSKA come from the germline V gene (reference sequence). V lost 5 bases to trimming and J lost 5 bases, with 7 bases between them.

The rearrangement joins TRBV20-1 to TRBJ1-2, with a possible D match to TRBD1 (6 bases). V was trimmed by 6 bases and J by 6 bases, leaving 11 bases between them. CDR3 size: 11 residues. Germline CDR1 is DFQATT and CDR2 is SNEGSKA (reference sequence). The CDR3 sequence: CSAGHVDGYTF. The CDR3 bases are TGCAGTGCGGGACATGTGGATGGCTACACCTTC.

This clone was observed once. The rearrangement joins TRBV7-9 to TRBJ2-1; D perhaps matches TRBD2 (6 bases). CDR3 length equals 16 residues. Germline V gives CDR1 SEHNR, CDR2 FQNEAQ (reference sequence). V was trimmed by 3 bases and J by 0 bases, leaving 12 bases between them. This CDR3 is CASSFQRASSYNEQFF. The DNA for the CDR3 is TGTGCCAGCAGCTTCCAGCGGGCGAGCTCCTACAATGAGCAGTTCTTC.

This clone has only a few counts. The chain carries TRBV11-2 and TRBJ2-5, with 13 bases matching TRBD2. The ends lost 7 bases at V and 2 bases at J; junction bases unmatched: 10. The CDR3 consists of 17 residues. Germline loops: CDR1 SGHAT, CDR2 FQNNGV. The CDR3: CASNGLAGDTIQETQYF. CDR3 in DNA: TGTGCCAGCAACGGACTAGCGGGGGACACCATTCAAGAGACCCAGTACTTC. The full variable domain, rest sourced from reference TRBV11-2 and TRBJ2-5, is EAGVAQSPRYKIIEKRQSVAFWCNPISGHATLYWYQQILGQGPKLLIQFQNNGVVDDSQLPKDRFSAERLKGVDSTLKIQPAKLEDSAVYLCASNGLAGDTIQETQYFGPGTRLLVL.

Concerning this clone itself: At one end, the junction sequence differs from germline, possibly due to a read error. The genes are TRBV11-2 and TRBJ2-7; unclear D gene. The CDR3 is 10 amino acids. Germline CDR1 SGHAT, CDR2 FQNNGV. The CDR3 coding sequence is TGTGCCAGCAGCTCCCACGAGCAGTACTTC. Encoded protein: CASSSHEQYF. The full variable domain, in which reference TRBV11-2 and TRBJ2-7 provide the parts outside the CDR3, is EAGVAQSPRYKIIEKRQSVAFWCNPISGHATLYWYQQILGQGPKLLIQFQNNGVVDDSQLPKDRFSAERLKGVDSTLKIQPAKLEDSAVYLCASSSHEQYFGPGTRLTVT.

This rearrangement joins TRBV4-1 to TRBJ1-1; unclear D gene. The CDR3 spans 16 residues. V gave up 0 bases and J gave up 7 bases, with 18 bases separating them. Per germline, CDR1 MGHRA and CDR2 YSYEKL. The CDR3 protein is CASSQDDAKTDDEAFF. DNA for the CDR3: TGCGCCAGCAGCCAAGATGACGCCAAGACCGATGATGAAGCTTTCTTT.

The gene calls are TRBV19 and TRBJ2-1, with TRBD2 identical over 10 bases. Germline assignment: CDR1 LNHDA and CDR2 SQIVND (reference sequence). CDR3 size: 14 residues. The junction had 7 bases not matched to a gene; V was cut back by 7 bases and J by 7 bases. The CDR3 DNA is TGTGCCAGTAATCCCAGCGGGGGGGCGAATGAGCAGTTCTTC. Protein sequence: CASNPSGGANEQFF.

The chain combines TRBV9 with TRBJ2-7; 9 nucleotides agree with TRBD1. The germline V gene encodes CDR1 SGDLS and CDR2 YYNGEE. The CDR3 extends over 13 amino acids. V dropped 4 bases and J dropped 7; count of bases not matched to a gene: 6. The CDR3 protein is CASSPGGQGEQYF. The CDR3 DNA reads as TGTGCCAGCAGCCCAGGGGGACAGGGAGAGCAGTACTTC.

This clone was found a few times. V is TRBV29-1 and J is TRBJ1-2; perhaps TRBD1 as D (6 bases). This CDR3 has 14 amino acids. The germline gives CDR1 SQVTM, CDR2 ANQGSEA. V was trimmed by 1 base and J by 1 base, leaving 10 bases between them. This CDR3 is CSVEAGVFNYGYTF. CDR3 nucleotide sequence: TGCAGCGTTGAAGCAGGGGTGTTTAACTATGGCTACACCTTC.

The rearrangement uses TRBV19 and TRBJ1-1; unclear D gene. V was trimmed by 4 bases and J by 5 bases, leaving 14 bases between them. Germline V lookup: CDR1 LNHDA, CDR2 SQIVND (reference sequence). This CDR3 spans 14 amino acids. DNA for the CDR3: TGTGCCAGTAGTAACCGGGCTGATGAGACTGAAGCTTTCTTT. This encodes CASSNRADETEAFF.

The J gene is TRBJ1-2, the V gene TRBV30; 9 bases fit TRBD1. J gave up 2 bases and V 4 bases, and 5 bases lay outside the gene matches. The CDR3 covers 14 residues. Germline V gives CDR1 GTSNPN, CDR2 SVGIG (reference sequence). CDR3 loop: CAWTPGQGNYGYTF. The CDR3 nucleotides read TGTGCCTGGACCCCGGGACAGGGAAACTATGGCTACACCTTC.

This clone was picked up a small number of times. The CDR3 loop is CSVDNFDGYTF. The CDR3 nucleotides are TGCAGCGTTGACAATTTCGATGGCTACACCTTC. The V call is TRBV29-1, the J call TRBJ1-2; D not resolved. Germline assignment: CDR1 SQVTM and CDR2 ANQGSEA. This CDR3 contains 11 residues. Deletions cut 3 bases from V and 6 bases from J, with 8 bases between.

The CDR3 sequence: CASSLGQGDANTGELFF. CDR3 nucleotides: TGTGCCAGCAGCTTAGGGCAGGGGGATGCGAACACCGGGGAGCTGTTTTTT. V gene TRBV7-2 combines with J gene TRBJ2-2, with 7 bases lining up with TRBD1. Germline V gives CDR1 SGHTA, CDR2 FQGNSA. This CDR3 has 17 residues. V shed 1 base and J 0 bases; nucleotides not matched to a gene: 5.

The CDR3: CATGKATYEQYF. The CDR3 DNA sequence: TGCGCCACCGGGAAGGCAACCTACGAGCAGTACTTC. The J gene is TRBJ2-7, the V gene TRBV10-2, with D perhaps TRBD2 (5 bases). Germline V lookup: CDR1 WSHSY, CDR2 SAAADI. CDR3 length: 12 amino acids. The ends were cut back, 10 bases at V and 2 bases at J, with 12 bases in the middle.

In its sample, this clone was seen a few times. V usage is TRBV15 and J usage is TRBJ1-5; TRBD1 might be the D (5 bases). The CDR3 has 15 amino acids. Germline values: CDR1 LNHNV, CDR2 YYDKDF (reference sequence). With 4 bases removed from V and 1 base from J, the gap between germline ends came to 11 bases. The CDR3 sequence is CATSTRRDSNQPQHF. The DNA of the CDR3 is TGTGCCACCAGCACCCGCCGGGACAGCAATCAGCCCCAGCATTTT.

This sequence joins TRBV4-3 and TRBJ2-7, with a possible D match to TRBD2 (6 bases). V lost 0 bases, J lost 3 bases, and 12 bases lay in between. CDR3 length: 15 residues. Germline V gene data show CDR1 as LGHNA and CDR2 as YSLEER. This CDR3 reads CASSQDKYGGYEQYF. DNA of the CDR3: TGCGCCAGCAGCCAAGATAAGTACGGGGGCTACGAGCAGTACTTC.

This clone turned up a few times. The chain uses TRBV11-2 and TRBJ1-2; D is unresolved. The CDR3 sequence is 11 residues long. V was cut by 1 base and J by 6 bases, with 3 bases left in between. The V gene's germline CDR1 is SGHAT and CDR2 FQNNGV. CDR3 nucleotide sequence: TGTGCCAGCAGCTTAGGGAATGGCTACACCTTC. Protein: CASSLGNGYTF.

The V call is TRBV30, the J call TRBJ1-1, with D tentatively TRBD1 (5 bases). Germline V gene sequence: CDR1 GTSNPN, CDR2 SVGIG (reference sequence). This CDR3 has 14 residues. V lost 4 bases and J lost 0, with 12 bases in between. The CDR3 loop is CAWTIDSMNTEAFF. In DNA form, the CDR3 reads TGTGCCTGGACCATAGACAGCATGAACACTGAAGCTTTCTTT.

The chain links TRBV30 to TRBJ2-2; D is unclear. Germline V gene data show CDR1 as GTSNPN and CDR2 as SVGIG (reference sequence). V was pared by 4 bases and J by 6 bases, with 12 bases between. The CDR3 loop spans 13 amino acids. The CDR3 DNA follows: TGTGCCTGGACCATGACCCGGGCCGGGGAGCTGTTTTTT. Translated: CAWTMTRAGELFF.

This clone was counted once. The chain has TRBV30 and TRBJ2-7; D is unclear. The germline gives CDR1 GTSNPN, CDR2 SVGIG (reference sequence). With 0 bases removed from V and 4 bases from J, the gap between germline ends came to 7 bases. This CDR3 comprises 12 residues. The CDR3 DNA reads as TGTGCCTGGAGTGTGGTGGATTACGAGCAGTACTTC. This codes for CAWSVVDYEQYF. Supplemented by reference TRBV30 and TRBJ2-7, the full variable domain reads SQTIHQWPATLVQPVGSPLSLECTVEGTSNPNLYWYRQAAGRGLQLLFYSVGIGQISSEVPQNLSASRPQDRQFILSSKKLLLSDSGFYLCAWSVVDYEQYFGPGTRLTVT.

The CDR3 sequence is CSVGKGTEAFF. DNA for the CDR3: TGCAGCGTTGGAAAGGGGACTGAAGCTTTCTTT. This chain connects TRBV29-1 to TRBJ1-1, with a weak D call TRBD1 (5 bases). In germline, CDR1 is SQVTM, CDR2 ANQGSEA. V was clipped by 4 bases and J by 5 bases, with 8 bases between them. The CDR3 length is 11 residues.

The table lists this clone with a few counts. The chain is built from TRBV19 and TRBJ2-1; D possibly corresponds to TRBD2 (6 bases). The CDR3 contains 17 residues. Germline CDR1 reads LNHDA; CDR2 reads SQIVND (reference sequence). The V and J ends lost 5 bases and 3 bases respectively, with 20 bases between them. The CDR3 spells CASSPRGRESFYNEQFF. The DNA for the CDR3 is TGTGCCAGTAGTCCACGGGGGAGAGAATCCTTCTACAATGAGCAGTTCTTC.

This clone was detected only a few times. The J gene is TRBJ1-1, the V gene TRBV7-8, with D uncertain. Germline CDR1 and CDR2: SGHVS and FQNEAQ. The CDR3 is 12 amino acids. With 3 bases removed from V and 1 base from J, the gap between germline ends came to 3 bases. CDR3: CASSFRNTEAFF. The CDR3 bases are TGTGCCAGCAGCTTCAGGAACACTGAAGCTTTCTTT.

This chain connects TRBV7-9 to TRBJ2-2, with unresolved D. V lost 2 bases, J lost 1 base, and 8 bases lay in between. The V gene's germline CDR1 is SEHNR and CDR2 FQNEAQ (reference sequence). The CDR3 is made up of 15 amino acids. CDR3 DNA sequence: TGTGCCAGCAGCTTAATTCAGATGAACACCGGGGAGCTGTTTTTT. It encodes CASSLIQMNTGELFF.